Shown below are 8 T cell receptor beta chains from a single sample sequenced in a study of regulatory T cells in long-lasting Graves disease. The authors built TCR beta libraries using iRepertoire HTBI primers and Arm-PCR of CDR3 regions. Each CDR3 protein is one row after TCRdb ran MiXCR on the multiplex PCR reads. This sample has about 430,000 distinct CDR3 sequences; 20% to 25% occur once, and the top ten carry roughly an eighth. Indicated time point: persistent/refractory GD, antithyroid drugs over 5 years with positive TRAb. RNA isolated from PBMCs was used to make the TCR library. The material sequenced was peripheral blood mononuclear cells (PBMCs), taken when the disease was refractory, from a patient treated with antithyroid drugs. These receptors were taken from a female donor with Graves disease.

The gene calls are TRBV6-1 and TRBJ2-1; D is possibly TRBD2 (6 bases). CDR1 MNHNS and CDR2 SASEGT come from the germline V gene. This CDR3 is built from 12 residues. V gave up 6 bases and J gave up 9 bases, with 12 bases separating them. The CDR3 region is CASRMDGGEQFF. The CDR3 bases are TGTGCCAGCAGGATGGACGGGGGTGAGCAGTTCTTC.

The table lists this clonotype with many counts. The chain combines TRBV6-1 with TRBJ1-5; 9 nucleotides agree with TRBD1. The length of the CDR3 is 16 residues. Trimming at V came to 5 bases and at J to 3 bases, leaving 8 bases not matched to a gene. Germline V gene sequence: CDR1 MNHNS, CDR2 SASEGT. This CDR3 reads CASSLPGQGDNQPQHF. CDR3 nucleotide sequence: TGTGCCAGCAGTCTTCCGGGACAGGGTGACAATCAGCCCCAGCATTTT.

In this sample, this clonotype turned up many times. The rearrangement joins TRBV15 to TRBJ2-5; 7 bases match TRBD1. V lost 8 bases and J lost 2; bases outside the gene matches: 17. Germline lookup yields CDR1 LNHNV and CDR2 YYDKDF (reference sequence). There are 17 residues in the CDR3. In DNA, the CDR3 is TGTGCCACCGGAAAACATGGACAGGCCGTGGGGCAAGAGACCCAGTACTTC. Translating gives CATGKHGQAVGQETQYF. Variable domain in full (rest from reference TRBV15 and TRBJ2-5): DAMVIQNPRYQVTQFGKPVTLSCSQTLNHNVMYWYQQKSSQAPKLLFHYYDKDFNNEADTPDNFQSRRPNTSFCFLDIRSPGLGDTAMYLCATGKHGQAVGQETQYFGPGTRLLVL.

This clonotype appeared many times. The chain is built from TRBV6-2 or TRBV6-3 and TRBJ1-6, with D perhaps TRBD1 (5 bases). Deletions cut 2 bases from V and 5 bases from J, with 10 bases between. CDR3 length: 15 amino acids. CDR1 is MNHEY, CDR2 SVGEGT, per germline. The CDR3 sequence: CASSYAGGDNSPLHF. The CDR3 DNA is TGTGCCAGCAGTTACGCGGGGGGGGATAATTCACCCCTCCACTTT.

This chain joins TRBV29-1 and TRBJ1-4; TRBD1 matches 7 bases. Germline loops: CDR1 SQVTM, CDR2 ANQGSEA. J was trimmed by 3 bases and V by 6 bases; bases with no gene match: 4. The CDR3 sequence is 13 residues long. CDR3 region: CSVRTGSNEKLFF. Written as DNA, the CDR3 is TGCAGCGTGAGGACAGGTTCTAATGAAAAACTGTTTTTT.

This clonotype has only a few counts. DNA for the CDR3: TGTGCCAGCAGTTTTATCCTGACAGGGAAGGAGACCCAGTACTTC. Encoded protein: CASSFILTGKETQYF. This chain connects TRBV28 to TRBJ2-5, with TRBD1 matching over 7 bases. The CDR3 length is 15 residues. Germline values: CDR1 MDHEN, CDR2 SYDVKM. Trimming removed 3 bases from V and 5 bases from J; junction bases left unmatched: 9.

This clonotype was seen repeatedly, ten times or more. The J gene is TRBJ2-6, the V gene TRBV2, with 7 bases fitting TRBD1. V trimming: 5 bases; J trimming: 0 bases; junction bases outside the gene matches: 4. Germline CDR1 and CDR2: SNHLY and FYNNEI. CDR3 size: 16 residues. CDR3 residues: CASSRGQSSGANVLTF. The CDR3 region has the DNA TGTGCCAGCAGTCGGGGACAGAGCTCTGGGGCCAACGTCCTGACTTTC.

Many counts were recorded for this clonotype. The V call is TRBV28, the J call TRBJ1-6; possibly TRBD1 for D (5 bases). The CDR3 is 18 amino acids. V was pared by 2 bases and J by 1 base, with 15 bases between. Germline values: CDR1 MDHEN, CDR2 SYDVKM. The CDR3 DNA reads TGTGCCAGCAGTTTAGGGAGGGGCGCCTTATCCTATAATTCACCCCTCCACTTT. It encodes CASSLGRGALSYNSPLHF.